Shown below are 12 T cell receptor beta chains from a single sample sequenced in a study of CD8+ T cells in alopecia areata (dated by TCRdb to the late 2010s). Explained via the paper, the treatment or condition label denotes: oral pan-JAK inhibitor, 5-10 mg twice daily. Library preparation employed the immunoSEQ multiplex PCR assay. To provide template for TCR sequencing, every sample had RNA extracted and reverse transcribed into cDNA. TCRdb provides this immuneACCESS table in a form limited to in-frame rearrangements. Some clones are lacking; in checked studies, under half of them reflect an unresolved V gene, and why the rest are absent is not known. Recorded for this sample are under 130,000 clones; 86% of them occurred a single time. Around 10% of the sample is in the top ten clones. This specimen consisted of CD8+ T cells sorted from blood, obtained at approximately week 30, from a patient treated with tofacitinib. These receptors originate from a human donor with alopecia areata.

This chain uses TRBV30 with TRBJ1-1; D not certain. The germline CDR1 and CDR2 sequences are GTSNPN and SVGIG (reference sequence). Between the trimmed V and J ends, which lost 0 bases and 5 bases, there was a span of 16 bases. The CDR3 sequence is 15 residues long. The CDR3 DNA reads TGTGCCTGGAGTGTAGCATGGCAGGTAGAGACTGAAGCTTTCTTT. It translates to CAWSVAWQVETEAFF.

V is TRBV19 and J is TRBJ2-7; possibly TRBD1 for D (5 bases). Per germline, CDR1 LNHDA and CDR2 SQIVND (reference sequence). Trimming cost V 5 bases and J 2 bases, with 10 bases left between them. The CDR3 has 13 residues. CDR3 DNA: TGTGCCAGTAGTCCGACAGCAGCCTACGAGCAGTACTTC. Translation: CASSPTAAYEQYF.

This clone was seen just once. V gene TRBV7-9 combines with J gene TRBJ2-3, with a possible D match to TRBD2 (5 bases). Trimming left V 5 bases short and J 2 bases short, with 11 bases between. This CDR3 is 14 amino acids long. Germline V gene lookup returns CDR1 SEHNR and CDR2 FQNEAQ (reference sequence). This chain's CDR3 is CASSLSGNTDTQYF. The CDR3 DNA reads TGTGCCAGCAGCCTGAGCGGAAACACAGATACGCAGTATTTT.

The rearrangement links TRBV28 to TRBJ1-3; D perhaps matches TRBD1 (5 bases). The ends were cut back, 5 bases at V and 0 bases at J, with 14 bases in the middle. The germline CDR1 and CDR2 sequences are MDHEN and SYDVKM. CDR3 length equals 16 residues. CDR3: CASSTRDGYSGNTIYF. The CDR3 coding sequence is TGTGCCAGCAGTACAAGGGACGGGTACTCTGGAAACACCATATATTTT.

J is TRBJ2-1 and V is TRBV13, with 7 bases that match TRBD2. Germline V gene lookup returns CDR1 PRHDT and CDR2 FYEKMQ (reference sequence). Trimming cost V 5 bases and J 4 bases; bases outside gene matches: 8. This CDR3 is 15 amino acids long. CDR3 loop: CASSPGTSEYNEQFF. The CDR3 DNA sequence: TGTGCCAGCAGCCCAGGTACTAGCGAGTACAATGAGCAGTTCTTC.

CDR3 coding DNA: TGCAGCGTTGTGGACGGGAGGAGCACAGATACGCAGTATTTT. Residues: CSVVDGRSTDTQYF. The chain is built from TRBV29-1 and TRBJ2-3, with 7 bases fitting TRBD2. CDR1 and CDR2 from the germline V gene are SQVTM and ANQGSEA. Trimming cost V 4 bases and J 0 bases; bases outside gene matches: 4. The CDR3 runs to 14 residues.

The rearrangement links TRBV5-4 to TRBJ2-3, with 11 nucleotides matching TRBD2. The CDR3 is 14 amino acids. Germline CDR1 SGHNT, CDR2 YYREEE (reference sequence). Germline trimming cut 4 bases from V and 5 bases from J; bases unmatched to any gene: 3. The CDR3 nucleotides are TGTGCCAGCAGCCCTAGCGGGGGGATAGATACGCAGTATTTT. It translates to CASSPSGGIDTQYF. Using reference TRBV5-4 and TRBJ2-3 for the parts outside the CDR3, the full variable domain is ETGVTQSPTHLIKTRGQQVTLRCSSQSGHNTVSWYQQALGQGPQFIFQYYREEENGRGNFPPRFSGLQFPNYSSELNVNALELDDSALYLCASSPSGGIDTQYFGPGTRLTVL.

The V call is TRBV25-1, the J call TRBJ2-1; possible D gene TRBD2, 5 bases. Germline CDR1 is MGHDK and CDR2 is SYGVNS. Trimming removed 3 bases at V and 2 bases at J, with 8 bases between. CDR3 length: 14 amino acids. The CDR3 DNA is TGTGCCAGCAGTGACCCCGGGGCCTACAATGAGCAGTTCTTC. This gives the protein CASSDPGAYNEQFF.

In its sample, this clone was seen once. The chain links TRBV9 to TRBJ1-1; D remains ambiguous. The V gene's germline CDR1 is SGDLS and CDR2 YYNGEE. The CDR3 has 12 amino acids. Trimming took off 3 bases at V and 4 bases at J, with 7 bases between the two ends. The CDR3 DNA reads as TGTGCCAGCAGCGGAGGGAGCACTGAAGCTTTCTTT. As protein: CASSGGSTEAFF.

The CDR3 DNA sequence: TGTGCCAGCAGCCACGGGACTAGCGGGAGCGATGAGCAGTTCTTC. It encodes CASSHGTSGSDEQFF. V gene TRBV4-2 combines with J gene TRBJ2-1, with 14 positions matching TRBD2. The CDR3 loop spans 15 amino acids. J lost 8 bases, V lost 3 bases, and 3 bases had no gene match. Germline V gene data show CDR1 as LGHNA and CDR2 as YNFKEQ.

The J gene is TRBJ2-1, the V gene TRBV7-8; D might be TRBD2 (5 bases). Trimming cost V 5 bases and J 0 bases, with 11 bases left between them. The CDR3 is made up of 15 amino acids. Germline values: CDR1 SGHVS, CDR2 FQNEAQ. The CDR3 loop is CASSPLDYSYNEQFF. CDR3 coding DNA: TGTGCCAGCAGCCCCCTCGACTACTCCTACAATGAGCAGTTCTTC.

This chain joins TRBV14 and TRBJ2-7; D may be TRBD2 (7 bases). Germline V gene data show CDR1 as SGHDN and CDR2 as FVKESK. V lost 7 bases and J lost 4, with 29 bases in between. The CDR3 covers 18 residues. For the CDR3, the DNA is TGTGCCAGCAACGCAAAGATTGGTGTGGCGGGGGCGAATTACGAGCAGTACTTC. It specifies CASNAKIGVAGANYEQYF.